The source of this T cell receptor (beta chain) is a study of shared clonotypes between healthy human individuals. Sequencing was performed with immunoSEQ multiplex PCR; in TCRdb, only in-frame clones are kept and a portion is missing. The data hold 950,000 to 1,300,000 clones, with about 75% observed a single time. Germline values: CDR1 GTSNPN, CDR2 SVGIG (reference sequence). The CDR3 has 18 residues. The V end lost 5 bases, the J end lost 8 bases, and 31 bases lay between the germline ends. This receptor was obtained from a man aged 18 to 29 in good health. The sequencing input was memory CD4+ T cells sorted from blood. The subset: CD45RA-negative fraction. The chain links TRBV30 to TRBJ2-1, with D tentatively TRBD2 (6 bases). The CDR3 here is CAWAKGRNSGPPFDEQFF. CDR3 sequence (DNA): TGTGCCTGGGCCAAAGGGAGAAATAGCGGTCCCCCCTTTGATGAGCAGTTCTTC.